Each of the 26 T cell receptor beta chains below was sequenced from the same sample in a study of blood T cell repertoires in COVID-19. The table came from immunoSEQ multiplex PCR; TCRdb's copy has only in-frame clones and leaves some out. This table holds more than 300,000 clones, about 89% found once. Sequencing was done on a sample of peripheral blood. These receptors originate from a man aged 18-30 years who had recovered from COVID-19.

The table lists this clone with a few counts. This chain joins TRBV2 and TRBJ1-5; 7 bases are a match to TRBD1. There are 14 residues in the CDR3. The ends lost 7 bases at V and 3 bases at J; junction bases unmatched: 6. Germline V gene data show CDR1 as SNHLY and CDR2 as FYNNEI. The CDR3 bases are TGTGCCAGCAACAGACAGGGAAACAATCAGCCCCAGCATTTT. It is translated as CASNRQGNNQPQHF.

The chain links TRBV3-1 (or the pseudogene TRBV3-2) to TRBJ2-7, with D possibly TRBD2 on 7 matching bases. Per the germline V gene, CDR1 is LGHDT and CDR2 is YNNKEL (reference sequence). CDR3 length: 13 residues. The V end lost 8 bases, the J end lost 6 bases, and 17 bases lay between the germline ends. The CDR3 nucleotides read TGTGCCAGCGTGGTGGGGGGGCCCAGCGAGCAGTACTTC. Its translation is CASVVGGPSEQYF.

The chain employs TRBV10-2 and TRBJ2-7; tentative D call: TRBD1 (5 bases). V was cut by 1 base and J by 5 bases, with 9 bases left in between. CDR3 length: 13 amino acids. Germline assignment: CDR1 WSHSY and CDR2 SAAADI. CDR3 DNA: TGCGCCAGCAGTGAGTGGCAGGGCAACGAGCAGTACTTC. It is translated as CASSEWQGNEQYF.

The rearrangement links TRBV27 to TRBJ1-2, with D possibly TRBD1 on 5 matching bases. The V gene's germline CDR1 is MNHEY and CDR2 SMNVEV (reference sequence). This CDR3 is 13 amino acids long. The V gene lost 3 bases and the J gene lost 6 bases, with 11 bases spanning the gap. The DNA for the CDR3 is TGTGCCAGCAGTTTGGGGGGACTCAATGGCTACACCTTC. It is translated as CASSLGGLNGYTF.

This rearrangement joins TRBV5-8 to TRBJ1-2; no definite D call. The CDR3 runs 13 residues. The germline V gene has CDR1 SGHTS and CDR2 YDEGEE. The V gene lost 3 bases and the J gene lost 8 bases, with 14 bases spanning the gap. CDR3 in amino acids: CASSYGRPPGYTF. The CDR3 DNA reads TGTGCCAGCAGCTACGGGAGGCCCCCCGGCTACACCTTC.

This clone occurred many times. The CDR3 sequence: CASSELAGGNTGELFF. In nucleotides, the CDR3 is TGTGCCAGCAGTGAACTAGCGGGAGGGAACACCGGGGAGCTGTTTTTT. The chain employs TRBV6-1 and TRBJ2-2; TRBD2 matches at 11 bases. The CDR3 sequence is 16 residues long. Losses at the gene ends were 2 bases for V and 1 base for J; bases not matched to a gene: 0. Germline assignment: CDR1 MNHNS and CDR2 SASEGT.

This chain links TRBV4-1 with TRBJ1-3, with TRBD1 as a possible D gene (6 bases). The CDR3 extends over 20 amino acids. V was trimmed by 2 bases and J by 0 bases, leaving 23 bases between them. CDR1 and CDR2 from the germline V gene are MGHRA and YSYEKL. Written as DNA, the CDR3 is TGCGCCAGCAGCCAACCGACAAGTCGGGACACCTTAAACTCTGGAAACACCATATATTTT. It specifies CASSQPTSRDTLNSGNTIYF.

This chain connects TRBV2 to TRBJ1-4; D not resolved. This CDR3 has 14 amino acids. CDR1 and CDR2 (germline): SNHLY, FYNNEI. V lost 4 bases, J lost 2 bases, and 8 bases lay in between. The CDR3 sequence is CASSVGGTNEKLFF. For the CDR3, the DNA is TGTGCCAGCAGTGTGGGAGGGACTAATGAAAAACTGTTTTTT.

This chain connects TRBV24-1 to TRBJ2-1; 9 bases line up with TRBD2. V shed 4 bases and J 8 bases; nucleotides not matched to a gene: 11. This CDR3 comprises 16 residues. Germline assignment: CDR1 KGHDR and CDR2 SFDVKD. CDR3 loop: CATSERGGRALDEQFF. The CDR3 bases are TGTGCCACCAGTGAGAGGGGCGGGAGGGCCTTGGATGAGCAGTTCTTC.

J is TRBJ2-5 and V is TRBV12-3 or TRBV12-4; maybe TRBD1 (6 bases). V shed 6 bases and J shed 2 bases, with 10 bases lying between them. The CDR3 totals 13 residues. CDR3 DNA: TGTGCCAGCAGCCGACAGGAACAAGAGACCCAGTACTTC. This translates into CASSRQEQETQYF.

Here the CDR3 reads CASSLRPGLYEQYF. The CDR3 region has the DNA TGTGCCAGCAGCCTCCGGCCAGGCCTCTACGAGCAGTACTTC. The chain joins TRBV5-5 to TRBJ2-7; unclear D gene. This CDR3 region has 14 residues. Looked up from germline, CDR1 is SGHKS and CDR2 is YYEKEE (reference sequence). V dropped 4 bases and J dropped 3 bases, with 14 bases sitting between them.

This rearrangement joins TRBV19 to TRBJ1-1, with D perhaps matching TRBD1 (6 bases). This CDR3 is built from 14 residues. Germline loops: CDR1 LNHDA, CDR2 SQIVND (reference sequence). The V and J ends lost 8 bases and 3 bases respectively, with 16 bases between them. CDR3 in amino acids: CASRGGTPYTEAFF. Written as DNA, the CDR3 is TGTGCCAGTCGGGGGGGGACACCATACACTGAAGCTTTCTTT.

The rearrangement uses TRBV5-4 and TRBJ2-3; TRBD2 is a possible D gene (6 bases). The CDR3 spans 17 residues. Germline V CDR1 and CDR2: SGHNT, YYREEE (reference sequence). The germline V and J ends were trimmed by 4 bases and 0 bases, with 18 bases remaining between them. For the CDR3, the DNA is TGTGCCAGCAGCCCACTCGGTCGGGGGTCTAGCACAGATACGCAGTATTTT. Translation: CASSPLGRGSSTDTQYF.

The chain recombines TRBV10-3 with TRBJ2-3; D perhaps matches TRBD2 (6 bases). Trimming removed 2 bases from V and 0 bases from J, with 9 bases in between. This CDR3 is 15 amino acids long. Germline CDR1 ENHRY, CDR2 SYGVKD. CDR3 protein: CAISEGGASTDTQYF. The CDR3 nucleotides read TGTGCCATCAGTGAGGGCGGGGCTAGCACAGATACGCAGTATTTT.

This clone was found once. The chain joins TRBV2 to TRBJ2-7, with D tentatively TRBD1 (5 bases). The V end was cut by 4 bases, the J end by 1 base, with 8 bases between. CDR1 SNHLY and CDR2 FYNNEI come from the germline V gene. The CDR3 has 13 residues. The DNA of the CDR3 is TGTGCCAGCAGTGCAGGGCTTTCCTACGAGCAGTACTTC. This translates into CASSAGLSYEQYF.

The chain's CDR3 is CATSRDTTFSMSPLHF. For the CDR3, the DNA is TGTGCCACCAGCAGAGATACAACATTCTCGATGTCACCCCTCCACTTT. This rearrangement joins TRBV15 to TRBJ1-6; D gene unclear. Germline V gene sequence: CDR1 LNHNV, CDR2 YYDKDF (reference sequence). V lost 0 bases and J lost 10, with 16 bases in between. The CDR3 has 16 residues.

This chain connects TRBV29-1 to TRBJ1-2; 8 positions agree with TRBD1. Germline V CDR1 and CDR2: SQVTM, ANQGSEA. Trimming cost V 4 bases and J 4 bases; bases outside gene matches: 5. The CDR3 consists of 13 residues. The CDR3 nucleotides read TGCAGCGTTGGGCGGACAGGGACCTATGGCTACACCTTC. Translating it yields CSVGRTGTYGYTF.

This CDR3 reads CASSKALHEGAWRVGDEQFF. The CDR3 DNA sequence: TGTGCCAGCAGCAAAGCCCTCCACGAGGGGGCTTGGCGGGTAGGCGATGAGCAGTTCTTC. The chain has TRBV21-1 and TRBJ2-1; TRBD1, the table's D call, was not compared with the DNA. TRBV21-1 corresponds to a pseudogene. This CDR3 is 20 amino acids long.

The chain uses TRBV19 and TRBJ2-3; no clear D. Germline CDR1 and CDR2: LNHDA and SQIVND (reference sequence). Trimming cost V 2 bases and J 2 bases, with 8 bases left between them. This CDR3 region has 14 residues. The CDR3 DNA reads as TGTGCCAGTAGTATATTGAGAGCCACAGATACGCAGTATTTT. Encoded protein: CASSILRATDTQYF. The full variable domain, rest sourced from reference TRBV19 and TRBJ2-3, is DGGITQSPKYLFRKEGQNVTLSCEQNLNHDAMYWYRQDPGQGLRLIYYSQIVNDFQKGDIAEGYSVSREKKESFPLTVTSAQKNPTAFYLCASSILRATDTQYFGPGTRLTVL.

The chain recombines TRBV5-8 with TRBJ2-7, with 11 bases fitting TRBD2. Germline V gives CDR1 SGHTS, CDR2 YDEGEE. This CDR3 has 16 amino acids. With 2 bases clipped from V and 4 bases from J, the junction kept 8 bases outside the gene matches. CDR3 residues: CASSFGAGTSGYEQYF. CDR3 in DNA: TGTGCCAGCAGCTTCGGAGCCGGGACTAGCGGATACGAGCAGTACTTC.

Worth noting for this clone: Other DNA sequences from this sample encode an identical CDR3 as well. V is TRBV19 and J is TRBJ2-1; 12 positions match TRBD2. Trimming cost V 4 bases and J 3 bases; bases outside gene matches: 1. This CDR3 region has 15 residues. The germline V gene encodes CDR1 LNHDA and CDR2 SQIVND (reference sequence). The CDR3 loop is CASSRTSGDYNEQFF. In nucleotides, the CDR3 is TGTGCCAGTAGTAGGACTAGCGGGGACTACAATGAGCAGTTCTTC.

CDR3 loop: CASSLEGLVNEQFF. The DNA of the CDR3 is TGTGCCAGCAGCTTAGAGGGACTAGTCAATGAGCAGTTCTTC. This chain connects TRBV7-9 to TRBJ2-1; 8 nucleotides agree with TRBD2. After removal of 1 base from V and 6 bases from J, the junction contained 2 bases not matched to a gene. Germline V gene data show CDR1 as SEHNR and CDR2 as FQNEAQ (reference sequence). This CDR3 has 14 residues.

The chain recombines TRBV25-1 with TRBJ2-7; tentatively, D is TRBD1 (5 bases). V was trimmed by 6 bases and J by 5 bases, leaving 17 bases between them. This CDR3 comprises 14 residues. Germline values: CDR1 MGHDK, CDR2 SYGVNS. The CDR3 region is CASRSSGASNEQYF. In nucleotides, the CDR3 is TGTGCCAGCAGGTCAAGTGGGGCTTCCAACGAGCAGTACTTC.

The V and J genes are TRBV3-1 (or the pseudogene TRBV3-2) and TRBJ2-3; TRBD2 matches 9 bases. CDR1 is LGHDT, CDR2 YNNKEL, per germline (reference sequence). With 0 bases clipped from V and 6 bases from J, the junction kept 10 bases outside the gene matches. The CDR3 length is 17 residues. The CDR3 spells CASSQEYGGRAWDTQYF. Written as DNA, the CDR3 is TGTGCCAGCAGCCAAGAGTACGGCGGGAGGGCCTGGGATACGCAGTATTTT.

This clone occurred many times. This sample includes further DNA sequences coding for the same CDR3. The V call is TRBV7-2, the J call TRBJ2-2, with TRBD2 matching over 8 bases. Per the germline V gene, CDR1 is SGHTA and CDR2 is FQGNSA. Trimming cost V 3 bases and J 4 bases; bases outside gene matches: 10. This CDR3 has 17 residues. CDR3 nucleotides: TGTGCCAGCAGCTTGAGGACTAGCTTCCAATTCACCGGGGAGCTGTTTTTT. It encodes CASSLRTSFQFTGELFF.

The CDR3 spells CASSLTGNTIEQYF. The DNA for the CDR3 is TGTGCCAGCAGCTTGACGGGGAATACGATAGAGCAGTACTTC. The chain recombines TRBV7-9 with TRBJ2-7, with a weak D call TRBD2 (5 bases). The CDR3 has 14 residues. Trimming removed 3 bases from V and 7 bases from J, with 16 bases in between. Germline V CDR1 and CDR2: SEHNR, FQNEAQ (reference sequence).